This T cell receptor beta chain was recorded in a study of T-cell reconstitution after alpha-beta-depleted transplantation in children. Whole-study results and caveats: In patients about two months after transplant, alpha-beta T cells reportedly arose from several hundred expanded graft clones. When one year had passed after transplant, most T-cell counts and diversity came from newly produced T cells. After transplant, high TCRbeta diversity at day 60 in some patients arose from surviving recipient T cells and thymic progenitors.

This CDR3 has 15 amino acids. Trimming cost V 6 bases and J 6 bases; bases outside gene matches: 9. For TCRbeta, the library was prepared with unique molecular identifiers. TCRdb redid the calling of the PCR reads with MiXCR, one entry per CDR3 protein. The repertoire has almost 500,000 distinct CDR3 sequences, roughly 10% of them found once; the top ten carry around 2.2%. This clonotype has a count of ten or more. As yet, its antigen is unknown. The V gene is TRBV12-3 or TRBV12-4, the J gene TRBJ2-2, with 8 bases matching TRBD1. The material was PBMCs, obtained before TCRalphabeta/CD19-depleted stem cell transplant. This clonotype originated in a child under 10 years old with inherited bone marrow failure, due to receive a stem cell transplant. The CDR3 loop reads CASSTTGGWAGELFF. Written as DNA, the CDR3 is TGTGCCAGCAGCACAACAGGGGGATGGGCCGGGGAGCTGTTTTTT.